These 15 T cell receptor beta chains originate from one sample sequenced in a study of TIL therapy for anti-PD-1-resistant metastatic lung cancer. This was the immunoSEQ v3 assay. The data were produced by immunoSEQ multiplex PCR, yet TCRdb's version contains in-frame clones alone and is incomplete. The table records 13,000 or so clones, 66% of them present only once. Time point in this sample: pre-treatment sample, taken before nivolumab and TIL therapy. Pleural nodules or supraclavicular lymph nodes made up most of the excised metastases sampled. Specimen: tumor tissue, collected at baseline. These receptor sequences come from a woman between 30 and 80 years old with non-small cell lung cancer.

This clone was counted between two and nine times. This chain connects TRBV4-2 to TRBJ2-6; 7 nucleotides agree with TRBD1. Germline lookup yields CDR1 LGHNA and CDR2 YNFKEQ. Germline trimming cut 4 bases from V and 0 bases from J; bases unmatched to any gene: 15. CDR3 size: 20 residues. In nucleotides, the CDR3 is TGTGCCAGCAGCCCCACTGGCCTACAGGGGAGCTACTCTGGGGCCAACGTCCTGACTTTC. It translates to CASSPTGLQGSYSGANVLTF.

This clone was seen only once. The rearrangement joins TRBV11-2 to TRBJ1-1; D not resolved. The CDR3 has 13 residues. V gave up 6 bases and J gave up 1 base, with 9 bases separating them. Germline CDR1 reads SGHAT; CDR2 reads FQNNGV. This chain's CDR3 is CASRIFSNTEAFF. CDR3 coding DNA: TGTGCCAGCAGGATCTTCTCGAACACTGAAGCTTTCTTT.

The table lists this clone with a few counts. The genes are TRBV5-6 and TRBJ2-1; 9 bases agree with TRBD1. Looked up from germline, CDR1 is SGHDT and CDR2 is YYEEEE. The V segment lost 3 bases and the J segment 7 bases; nucleotides outside the gene matches: 5. The CDR3 runs to 14 residues. The CDR3 bases are TGTGCCAGCAGCTGGGGGACAGGGTGGAATGAGCAGTTCTTC. Its protein is CASSWGTGWNEQFF.

The chain recombines TRBV5-5 with TRBJ1-5; D may be TRBD1 (5 bases). The CDR3 is 15 residues long. Germline CDR1 is SGHKS and CDR2 is YYEKEE (reference sequence). The ends were cut back, 2 bases at V and 1 base at J, with 10 bases in the middle. CDR3 loop: CASSFRGESNQPQHF. The DNA of the CDR3 is TGTGCCAGCAGCTTTCGGGGGGAAAGCAATCAGCCCCAGCATTTT.

The chain employs TRBV19 and TRBJ2-7; D unresolved. CDR1 is LNHDA, CDR2 SQIVND, per germline (reference sequence). The CDR3 has 14 amino acids. Deletions cut 3 bases from V and 0 bases from J, with 9 bases between. Written as DNA, the CDR3 is TGTGCCAGTAGTATCCAGGTGGACTCCTACGAGCAGTACTTC. Amino acid sequence: CASSIQVDSYEQYF.

The chain employs TRBV6-1 and TRBJ2-6, with D uncertain. Looked up from germline, CDR1 is MNHNS and CDR2 is SASEGT. The CDR3 length is 15 residues. With 6 bases removed from V and 0 bases from J, the gap between germline ends came to 9 bases. The CDR3 DNA sequence: TGTGCCAGCAGCCCCGCCTTCTCTGGGGCCAACGTCCTGACTTTC. It codes for CASSPAFSGANVLTF.

The chain links TRBV9 to TRBJ1-1, with D uncertain. The germline V gene encodes CDR1 SGDLS and CDR2 YYNGEE. V lost 0 bases and J lost 3, with 6 bases in between. The CDR3 spans 13 residues. CDR3 region: CASSVDKDTEAFF. The CDR3 DNA follows: TGTGCCAGCAGCGTAGACAAGGACACTGAAGCTTTCTTT.

The V and J genes are TRBV9 and TRBJ2-5; 14 bases line up with TRBD2. The trim removed 3 bases at V and 4 bases at J, leaving 2 bases unmatched. The CDR3 is made up of 15 amino acids. Germline assignment: CDR1 SGDLS and CDR2 YYNGEE. The CDR3 reads CASSEGTSGGETQYF. The CDR3 DNA is TGTGCCAGCAGCGAAGGGACTAGCGGGGGAGAGACCCAGTACTTC.

V is TRBV5-4 and J is TRBJ2-3; D gene uncertain. Trimming left V 2 bases short and J 3 bases short, with 7 bases between. This CDR3 contains 13 residues. CDR1 and CDR2 (germline): SGHNT, YYREEE (reference sequence). In DNA form, the CDR3 reads TGTGCCAGCAGCTTCTACACTACAGATACGCAGTATTTT. Amino acids: CASSFYTTDTQYF.

CDR3 loop: CASRGRWGMNEKLFF. In DNA form, the CDR3 reads TGTGCCAGCCGTGGACGGTGGGGGATGAATGAAAAACTGTTTTTT. The chain carries TRBV6-1 and TRBJ1-4; D perhaps matches TRBD1 (5 bases). Germline V lookup: CDR1 MNHNS, CDR2 SASEGT. The CDR3 extends over 15 amino acids. V lost 8 bases, J lost 5 bases, and 18 bases lay in between.

This clone was found a few times. V and J are TRBV6-5 and TRBJ1-2, with D perhaps TRBD1 (6 bases). V lost 5 bases, J lost 8 bases, and 18 bases lay in between. Germline V gene data show CDR1 as MNHEY and CDR2 as SVGAGI. The CDR3 consists of 14 residues. The CDR3 sequence: CASSEGSGAAGYTF. CDR3 in DNA: TGTGCCAGCAGTGAAGGATCGGGGGCCGCCGGCTACACCTTC.

The J gene is TRBJ2-7, the V gene TRBV5-4; the D call may be TRBD1 or TRBD2 (6 bases each). Per germline, CDR1 SGHNT and CDR2 YYREEE (reference sequence). V dropped 5 bases and J dropped 6 bases, with 15 bases sitting between them. The CDR3 is 13 residues long. The CDR3 DNA is TGTGCCAGCAGTTTTTACGGAGGGGGCGAGCAGTACTTC. It encodes CASSFYGGGEQYF.

The chain combines TRBV7-8 with TRBJ2-7; tentative D call: TRBD2 (7 bases). Germline CDR1 reads SGHVS; CDR2 reads FQNEAQ. The CDR3 has 18 amino acids. Trimming stripped 0 bases from V and 5 bases from J, with 23 bases between. The DNA for the CDR3 is TGTGCCAGCAGCTTAGCGATAGGGGGGAGGGCCGAAGCAGACGAGCAGTACTTC. Translated, it gives CASSLAIGGRAEADEQYF.

CDR3 bases: TGTGCCAGCAGTGTAGGGCGGGATCATGGCTACACCTTC. The encoded protein is CASSVGRDHGYTF. The rearrangement uses TRBV6-4 and TRBJ1-2; no firm D call. The CDR3 runs 13 residues. Germline V gives CDR1 MRHNA, CDR2 SNTAGT. The V gene lost 4 bases and the J gene lost 6 bases, with 12 bases spanning the gap.

In this sample, this clone turned up a few times. The rearrangement uses TRBV5-1 and TRBJ2-5; D is possibly TRBD1 (5 bases). CDR3 length equals 13 residues. Between the trimmed V and J ends, which lost 1 base and 3 bases, there was a span of 7 bases. The V gene's germline CDR1 is SGHRS and CDR2 YFSETQ. The CDR3 DNA is TGCGCCAGCAGCTTGAGCAGGGAAGAGACCCAGTACTTC. This gives the protein CASSLSREETQYF.